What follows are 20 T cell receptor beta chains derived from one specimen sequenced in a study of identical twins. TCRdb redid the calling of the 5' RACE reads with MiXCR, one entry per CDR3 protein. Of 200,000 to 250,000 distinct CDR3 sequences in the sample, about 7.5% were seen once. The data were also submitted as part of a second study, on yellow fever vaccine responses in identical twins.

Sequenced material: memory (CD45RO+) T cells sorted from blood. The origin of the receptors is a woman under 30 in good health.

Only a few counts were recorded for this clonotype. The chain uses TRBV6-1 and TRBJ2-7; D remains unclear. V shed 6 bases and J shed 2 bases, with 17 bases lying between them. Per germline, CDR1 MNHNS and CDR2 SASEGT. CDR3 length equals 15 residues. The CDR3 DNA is TGTGCCAGCAGGGCACGCGGTGGTCGTACCTACGAGCAGTACTTC. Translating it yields CASRARGGRTYEQYF.

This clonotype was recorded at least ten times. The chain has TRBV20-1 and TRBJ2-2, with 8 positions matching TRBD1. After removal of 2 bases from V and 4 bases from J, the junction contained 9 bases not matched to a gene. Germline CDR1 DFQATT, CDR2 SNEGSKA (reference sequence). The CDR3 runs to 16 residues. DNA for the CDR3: TGCAGTGCTAGACCCGGGACAGGCCCTTCCACCGGGGAGCTGTTTTTT. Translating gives CSARPGTGPSTGELFF.

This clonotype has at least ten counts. CDR3 loop: CASSQDRTYNEQFF. For the CDR3, the DNA is TGCGCCAGCAGCCAAGATAGGACTTACAATGAGCAGTTCTTC. The chain carries TRBV4-3 and TRBJ2-1; weak D call: TRBD2 (5 bases). Germline V gives CDR1 LGHNA, CDR2 YSLEER. The germline V and J ends were trimmed by 0 bases and 4 bases, with 7 bases remaining between them. The CDR3 has 14 amino acids.

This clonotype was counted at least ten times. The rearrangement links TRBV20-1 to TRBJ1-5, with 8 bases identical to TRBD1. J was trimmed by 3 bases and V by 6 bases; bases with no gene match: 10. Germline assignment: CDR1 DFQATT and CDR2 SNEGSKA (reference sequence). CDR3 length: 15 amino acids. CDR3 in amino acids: CSARSRTGLNQPQHF. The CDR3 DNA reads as TGCAGTGCCAGATCCCGGACAGGGCTCAATCAGCCCCAGCATTTT.

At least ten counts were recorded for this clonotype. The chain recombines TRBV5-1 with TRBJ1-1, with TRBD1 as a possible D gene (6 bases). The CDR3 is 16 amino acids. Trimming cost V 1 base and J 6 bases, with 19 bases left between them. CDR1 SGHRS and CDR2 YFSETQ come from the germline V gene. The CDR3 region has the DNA TGCGCCAGCAGCTTGTTAACAGGTGGGGGGCAAGCTGAAGCTTTCTTT. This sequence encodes CASSLLTGGGQAEAFF.

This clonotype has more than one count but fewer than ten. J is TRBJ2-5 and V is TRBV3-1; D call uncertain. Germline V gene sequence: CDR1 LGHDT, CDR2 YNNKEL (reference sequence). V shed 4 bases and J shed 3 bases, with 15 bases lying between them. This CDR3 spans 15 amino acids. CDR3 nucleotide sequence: TGTGCCAGCAGCCTCAGCAACAGCAGGAAAGAGACCCAGTACTTC. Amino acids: CASSLSNSRKETQYF.

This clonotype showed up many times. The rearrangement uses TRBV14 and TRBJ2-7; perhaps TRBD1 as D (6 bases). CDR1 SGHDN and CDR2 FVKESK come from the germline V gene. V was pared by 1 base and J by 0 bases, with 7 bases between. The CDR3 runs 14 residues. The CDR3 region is CASSQADSSYEQYF. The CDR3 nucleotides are TGTGCCAGCAGCCAAGCGGACAGCTCCTACGAGCAGTACTTC. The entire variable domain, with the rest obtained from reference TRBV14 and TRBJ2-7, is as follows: EAGVTQFPSHSVIEKGQTVTLRCDPISGHDNLYWYRRVMGKEIKFLLHFVKESKQDESGMPNNRFLAERTGGTYSTLKVQPAELEDSGVYFCASSQADSSYEQYFGPGTRLTVT.

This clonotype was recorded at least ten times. Written as DNA, the CDR3 is TGCAGTGCCCCGACAGCAGGGTTTACTGATACGCAGTATTTT. Translating it yields CSAPTAGFTDTQYF. The V and J genes are TRBV20-1 and TRBJ2-3; D might be TRBD1 (5 bases). CDR3 size: 14 residues. Germline V CDR1 and CDR2: DFQATT, SNEGSKA (reference sequence). The ends were cut back, 6 bases at V and 6 bases at J, with 19 bases in the middle.

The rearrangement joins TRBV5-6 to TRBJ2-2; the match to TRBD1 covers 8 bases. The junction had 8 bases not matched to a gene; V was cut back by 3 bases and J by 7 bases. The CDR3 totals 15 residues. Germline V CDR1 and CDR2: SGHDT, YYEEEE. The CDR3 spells CASSYLDRVGGELFF. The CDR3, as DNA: TGTGCCAGCAGCTACCTGGACAGGGTGGGCGGGGAGCTGTTTTTT.

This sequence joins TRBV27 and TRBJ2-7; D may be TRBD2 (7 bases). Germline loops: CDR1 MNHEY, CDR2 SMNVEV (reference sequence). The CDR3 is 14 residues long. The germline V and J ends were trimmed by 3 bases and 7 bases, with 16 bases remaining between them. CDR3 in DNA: TGTGCCAGCAGTTTCGACAGGTGGGGAGGGGAGCAGTACTTC. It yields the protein CASSFDRWGGEQYF.

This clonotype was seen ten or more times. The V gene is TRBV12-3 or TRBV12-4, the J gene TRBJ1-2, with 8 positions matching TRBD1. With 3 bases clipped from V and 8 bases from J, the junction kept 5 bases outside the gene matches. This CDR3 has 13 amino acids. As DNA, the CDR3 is TGTGCCAGCAGTTTTCAGGGGGCGCGAGGCTACACCTTC. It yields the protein CASSFQGARGYTF.

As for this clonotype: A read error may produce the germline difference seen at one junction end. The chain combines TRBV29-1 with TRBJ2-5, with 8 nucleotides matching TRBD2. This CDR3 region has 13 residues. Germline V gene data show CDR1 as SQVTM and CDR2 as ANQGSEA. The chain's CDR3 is CSAEREGGKTQYF. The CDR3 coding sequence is TGCAGCGCTGAACGGGAGGGCGGAAAGACCCAGTACTTC.

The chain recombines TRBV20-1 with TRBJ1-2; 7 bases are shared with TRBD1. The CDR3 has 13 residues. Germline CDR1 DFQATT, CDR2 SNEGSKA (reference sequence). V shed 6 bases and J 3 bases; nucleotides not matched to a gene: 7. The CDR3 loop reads CSAYRGQDYGYTF. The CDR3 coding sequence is TGCAGTGCCTACAGGGGACAAGACTATGGCTACACCTTC.

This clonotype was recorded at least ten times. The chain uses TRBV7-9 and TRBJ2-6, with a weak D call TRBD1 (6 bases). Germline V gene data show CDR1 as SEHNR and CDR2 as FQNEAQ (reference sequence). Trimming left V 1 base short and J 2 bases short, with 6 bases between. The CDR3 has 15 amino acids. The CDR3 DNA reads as TGTGCCAGCAGCTTAGAGGGGGCTGGGGCCAACGTCCTGACTTTC. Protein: CASSLEGAGANVLTF.

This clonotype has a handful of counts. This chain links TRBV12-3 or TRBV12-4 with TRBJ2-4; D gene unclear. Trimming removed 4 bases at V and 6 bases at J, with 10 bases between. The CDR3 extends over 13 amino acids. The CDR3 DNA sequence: TGTGCCAGCAGTTCACAGAATGGAAACATTCAGTACTTC. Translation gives CASSSQNGNIQYF.

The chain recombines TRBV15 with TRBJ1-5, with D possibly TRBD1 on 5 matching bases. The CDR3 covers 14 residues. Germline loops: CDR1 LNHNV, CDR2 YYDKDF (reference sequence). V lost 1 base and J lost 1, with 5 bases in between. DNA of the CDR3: TGTGCCACCAGCAGAGCAGGGAGCAATCAGCCCCAGCATTTT. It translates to CATSRAGSNQPQHF.

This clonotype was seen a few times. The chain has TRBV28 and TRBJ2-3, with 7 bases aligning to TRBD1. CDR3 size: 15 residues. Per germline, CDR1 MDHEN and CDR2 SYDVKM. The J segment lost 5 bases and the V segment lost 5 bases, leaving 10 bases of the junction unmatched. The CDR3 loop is CASSIRGLNRDTQYF. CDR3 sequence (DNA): TGTGCCAGCAGTATAAGGGGGCTAAATAGAGATACGCAGTATTTT.

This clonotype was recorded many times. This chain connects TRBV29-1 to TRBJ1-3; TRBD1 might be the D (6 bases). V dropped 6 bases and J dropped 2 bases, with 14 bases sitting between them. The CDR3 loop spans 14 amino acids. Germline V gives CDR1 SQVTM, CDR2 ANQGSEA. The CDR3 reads CSVVVRDTGNTIYF. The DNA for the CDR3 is TGCAGCGTAGTCGTCCGGGACACTGGAAACACCATATATTTT.

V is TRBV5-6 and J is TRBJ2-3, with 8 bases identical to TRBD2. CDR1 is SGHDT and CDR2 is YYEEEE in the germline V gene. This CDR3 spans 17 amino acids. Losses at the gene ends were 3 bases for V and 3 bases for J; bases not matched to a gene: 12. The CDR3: CASSSKTSGRATDTQYF. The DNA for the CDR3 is TGTGCCAGCAGCTCCAAAACTAGCGGAAGGGCAACAGATACGCAGTATTTT.

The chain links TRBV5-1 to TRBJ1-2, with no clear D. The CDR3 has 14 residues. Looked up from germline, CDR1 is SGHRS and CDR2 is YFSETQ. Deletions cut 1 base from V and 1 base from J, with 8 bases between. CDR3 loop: CASSLSRVNYGYTF. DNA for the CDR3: TGCGCCAGCAGCTTGTCGAGGGTTAACTATGGCTACACCTTC.